The sequence of this T cell receptor beta chain was determined in a study of control samples from healthy donors and cancer patients (dated by TCRdb to about 2020). As to this clone: The antigen it binds to is not known. Base qualities are not provided; no much larger clone lies one nucleotide away.

The library was obtained by the immunoSEQ multiplex PCR assay. TCRdb retrieved this table from immuneACCESS and kept in-frame rearrangements only. Not all clones are present; in checked studies, unresolved V genes account for under half, and no reason is known for the remainder. This sample is represented by 150,000 or so clones; 80% to 95% of them were singletons. Around 2.1% of the sample is taken by the ten largest. V is pruned by 3 bases and J by 5 bases, leaving 4 bases of the junction without a gene match. CDR1 and CDR2 are read off the germline V gene (reference sequence) as LNHDA and SQIVND. The CDR3 numbers 14 residues from cysteine through phenylalanine. Only the CDR3 region is kept as DNA, spanning 42 bases read in frame from base 1.

The sequence was obtained from a woman aged 45 to 65 in good health. This sequence uses TRBV19 and TRBJ2-1; 7 central nucleotides agree with TRBD2. Sequencing input: blood. The CDR3 protein is CASSIAGANNEQFF. In nucleotides, the sequence is TGTGCCAGTAGTATTGCGGGAGCCAACAATGAGCAGTTCTTC.